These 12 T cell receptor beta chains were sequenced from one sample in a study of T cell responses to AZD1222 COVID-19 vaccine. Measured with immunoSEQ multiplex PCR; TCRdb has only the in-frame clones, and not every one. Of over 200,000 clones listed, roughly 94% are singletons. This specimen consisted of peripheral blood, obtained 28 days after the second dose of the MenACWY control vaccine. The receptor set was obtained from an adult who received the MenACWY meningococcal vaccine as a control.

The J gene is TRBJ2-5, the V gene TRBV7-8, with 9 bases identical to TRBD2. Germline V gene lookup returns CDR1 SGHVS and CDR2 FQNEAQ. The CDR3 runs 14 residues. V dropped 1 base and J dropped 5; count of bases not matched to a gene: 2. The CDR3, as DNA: TGTGCCAGCAGCTTAGTAGCGGGAGACGAGACCCAGTACTTC. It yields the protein CASSLVAGDETQYF.

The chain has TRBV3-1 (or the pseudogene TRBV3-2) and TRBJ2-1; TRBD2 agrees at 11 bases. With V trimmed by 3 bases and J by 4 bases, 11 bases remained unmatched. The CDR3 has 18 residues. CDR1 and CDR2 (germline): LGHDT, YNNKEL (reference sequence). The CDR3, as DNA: TGTGCCAGCAGCCAGATACATAGCGGGGGGGCCCTTTACAATGAGCAGTTCTTC. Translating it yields CASSQIHSGGALYNEQFF.

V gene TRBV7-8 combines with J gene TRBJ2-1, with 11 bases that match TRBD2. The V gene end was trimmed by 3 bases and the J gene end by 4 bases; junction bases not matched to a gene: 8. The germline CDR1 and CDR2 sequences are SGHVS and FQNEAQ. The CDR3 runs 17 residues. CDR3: CASSFGQLAGVYNEQFF. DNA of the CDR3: TGTGCCAGCAGCTTTGGCCAACTAGCGGGGGTTTACAATGAGCAGTTCTTC.

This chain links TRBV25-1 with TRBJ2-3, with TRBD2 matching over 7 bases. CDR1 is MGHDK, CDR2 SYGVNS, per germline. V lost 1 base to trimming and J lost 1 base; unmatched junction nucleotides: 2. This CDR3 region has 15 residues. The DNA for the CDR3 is TGTGCCAGCAGTGAATGGGCGGGGGGCACAGATACGCAGTATTTT. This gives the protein CASSEWAGGTDTQYF.

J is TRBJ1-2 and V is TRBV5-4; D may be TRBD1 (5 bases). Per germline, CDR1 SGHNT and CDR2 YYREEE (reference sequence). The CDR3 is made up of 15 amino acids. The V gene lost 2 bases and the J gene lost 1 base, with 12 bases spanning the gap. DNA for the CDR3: TGTGCCAGCAGCTTTGGGCAGGGCCTTAACTATGGCTACACCTTC. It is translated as CASSFGQGLNYGYTF.

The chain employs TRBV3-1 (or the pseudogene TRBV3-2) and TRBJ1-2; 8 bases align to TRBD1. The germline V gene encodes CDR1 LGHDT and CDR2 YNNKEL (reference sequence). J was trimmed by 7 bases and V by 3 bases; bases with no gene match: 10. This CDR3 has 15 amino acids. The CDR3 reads CASSQGNRGVRGYTF. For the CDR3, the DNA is TGTGCCAGCAGCCAGGGCAACAGGGGGGTTCGTGGCTACACCTTC.

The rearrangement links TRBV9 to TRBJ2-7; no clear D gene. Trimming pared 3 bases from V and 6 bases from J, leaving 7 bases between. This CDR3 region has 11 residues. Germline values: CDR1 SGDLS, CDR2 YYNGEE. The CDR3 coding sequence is TGTGCCAGCAGCGGCTTGGGCGAGCAGTACTTC. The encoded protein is CASSGLGEQYF.

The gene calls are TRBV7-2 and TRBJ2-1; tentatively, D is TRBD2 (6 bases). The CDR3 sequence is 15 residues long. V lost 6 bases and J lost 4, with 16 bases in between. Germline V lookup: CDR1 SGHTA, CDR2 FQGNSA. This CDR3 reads CASSLGLQRYNEQFF. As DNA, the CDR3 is TGTGCCAGCAGTCTTGGACTACAGAGGTACAATGAGCAGTTCTTC. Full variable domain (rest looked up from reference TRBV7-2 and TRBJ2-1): GAGVSQSPSNKVTEKGKDVELRCDPISGHTALYWYRQSLGQGLEFLIYFQGNSAPDKSGLPSDRFSAERTGGSVSTLTIQRTQQEDSAVYLCASSLGLQRYNEQFFGPGTRLTVL.

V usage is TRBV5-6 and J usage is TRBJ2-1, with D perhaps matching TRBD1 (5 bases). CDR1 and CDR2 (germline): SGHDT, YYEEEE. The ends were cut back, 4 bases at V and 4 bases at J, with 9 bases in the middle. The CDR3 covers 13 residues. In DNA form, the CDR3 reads TGTGCCAGCAGCCCCGACAGATACAATGAGCAGTTCTTC. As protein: CASSPDRYNEQFF.

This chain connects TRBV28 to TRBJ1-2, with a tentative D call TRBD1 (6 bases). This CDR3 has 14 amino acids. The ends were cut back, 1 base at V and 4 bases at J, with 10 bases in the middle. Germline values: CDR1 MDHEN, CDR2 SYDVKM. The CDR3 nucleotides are TGTGCCAGCAGTTTATCGGGGGGCGCCTATGGCTACACCTTC. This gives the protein CASSLSGGAYGYTF.

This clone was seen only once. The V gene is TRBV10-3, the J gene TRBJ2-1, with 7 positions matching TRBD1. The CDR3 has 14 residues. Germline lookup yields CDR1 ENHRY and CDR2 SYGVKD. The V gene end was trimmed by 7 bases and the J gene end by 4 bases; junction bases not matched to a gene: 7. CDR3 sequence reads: CAITDRETYNEQFF. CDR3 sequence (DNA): TGTGCCATCACAGACAGGGAAACTTACAATGAGCAGTTCTTC.

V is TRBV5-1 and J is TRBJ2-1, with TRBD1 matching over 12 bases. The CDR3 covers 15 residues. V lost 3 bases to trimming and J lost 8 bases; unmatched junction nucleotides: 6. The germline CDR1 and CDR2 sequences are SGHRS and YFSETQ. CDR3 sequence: CASSSGQGAGDEQFF. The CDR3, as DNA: TGCGCCAGCAGCTCGGGACAGGGGGCAGGGGATGAGCAGTTCTTC.